The 8 T cell receptor beta chains below come from one sample, sequenced in a study of T cell responses to AZD1222 COVID-19 vaccine. Repertoires were generated with immunoSEQ multiplex PCR, while TCRdb's copy carries only in-frame clones and drops some. The sample has some 110,000 clones; about 92% are singletons. This material consisted of peripheral blood, taken on day 0 of AZD1222 vaccination. The receptor set was obtained from an adult in good health.

This clone was recorded only once. The chain couples TRBV6-5 to TRBJ2-7; 8 nucleotides agree with TRBD1. This CDR3 spans 14 amino acids. The germline V gene has CDR1 MNHEY and CDR2 SVGAGI. The V gene end was trimmed by 4 bases and the J gene end by 1 base; junction bases not matched to a gene: 3. CDR3 nucleotide sequence: TGTGCCAGCAGTTTTGGACAGGGATCCTACGAGCAGTACTTC. Its translation: CASSFGQGSYEQYF.

The chain joins TRBV7-8 to TRBJ2-7; D is possibly TRBD1 or TRBD2 (5 bases each). CDR1 SGHVS and CDR2 FQNEAQ come from the germline V gene. The CDR3 totals 14 residues. V was trimmed by 3 bases and J by 0 bases, leaving 9 bases between them. The CDR3 here is CASSFGGSSYEQYF. CDR3 coding DNA: TGTGCCAGCAGCTTTGGGGGATCCTCCTACGAGCAGTACTTC.

V and J are TRBV7-9 and TRBJ2-1; 10 bases fit TRBD2. Germline V gene data show CDR1 as SEHNR and CDR2 as FQNEAQ (reference sequence). The trim removed 5 bases at V and 7 bases at J, leaving 5 bases unmatched. CDR3 size: 14 residues. The CDR3 DNA follows: TGTGCCAGCAGCAGAGCGGGAGGGGGGAATGAGCAGTTCTTC. Residues: CASSRAGGGNEQFF.

The V call is TRBV5-1, the J call TRBJ2-5; TRBD2 aligns across 7 bases. The CDR3 runs to 16 residues. Unmatched junction bases numbered 8, after V lost 2 bases and J lost 1 base. Per germline, CDR1 SGHRS and CDR2 YFSETQ. The CDR3 DNA sequence: TGCGCCAGCAGCTTAGGAACTAGCGCCCTCCAAGAGACCCAGTACTTC. This gives the protein CASSLGTSALQETQYF.

The chain is built from TRBV5-1 and TRBJ1-1; TRBD1 matches 7 bases. The CDR3 covers 16 residues. Germline V lookup: CDR1 SGHRS, CDR2 YFSETQ. After removal of 1 base from V and 0 bases from J, the junction contained 6 bases not matched to a gene. The CDR3 nucleotides read TGCGCCAGCAGCTTGCCCCCCGGACAGGTGAACACTGAAGCTTTCTTT. It codes for CASSLPPGQVNTEAFF. The full variable domain, completed using reference TRBV5-1 and TRBJ1-1, is KAGVTQTPRYLIKTRGQQVTLSCSPISGHRSVSWYQQTPGQGLQFLFEYFSETQRNKGNFPGRFSGRQFSNSRSEMNVSTLELGDSALYLCASSLPPGQVNTEAFFGQGTRLTVV.

The rearrangement links TRBV9 to TRBJ2-3, with a possible D match to TRBD1 (5 bases). V lost 2 bases and J lost 4, with 11 bases in between. CDR1 SGDLS and CDR2 YYNGEE come from the germline V gene. The CDR3 runs to 14 residues. CDR3 nucleotide sequence: TGTGCCAGCAGCGTCACATCGACAGCAGATACGCAGTATTTT. Translated: CASSVTSTADTQYF.

The chain couples TRBV6-5 to TRBJ2-7, with D maybe TRBD2 (6 bases). V lost 2 bases, J lost 4 bases, and 12 bases lay in between. Germline V gene data show CDR1 as MNHEY and CDR2 as SVGAGI. CDR3 size: 14 residues. The DNA for the CDR3 is TGTGCCAGCAGTTACACGGGTGGGGGGTACGAGCAGTACTTC. Its translation is CASSYTGGGYEQYF.

The chain combines TRBV18 with TRBJ2-4; D might be TRBD1 (6 bases). In germline, CDR1 is KGHSH, CDR2 LQKENI. Trimming cost V 2 bases and J 6 bases, with 14 bases left between them. The CDR3 spans 15 residues. CDR3 region: CASSPAGTQGNIQYF. The CDR3 DNA is TGTGCCAGCTCACCAGCCGGGACACAGGGAAACATTCAGTACTTC.